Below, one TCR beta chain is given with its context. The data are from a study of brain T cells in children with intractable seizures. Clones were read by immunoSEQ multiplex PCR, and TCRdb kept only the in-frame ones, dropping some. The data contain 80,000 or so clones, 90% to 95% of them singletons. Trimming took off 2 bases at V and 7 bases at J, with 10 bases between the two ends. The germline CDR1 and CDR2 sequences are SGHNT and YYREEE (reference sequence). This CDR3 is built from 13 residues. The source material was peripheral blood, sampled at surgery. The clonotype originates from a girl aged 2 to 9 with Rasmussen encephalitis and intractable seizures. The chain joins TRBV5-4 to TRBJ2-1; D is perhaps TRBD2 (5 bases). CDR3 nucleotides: TGTGCCAGCAGCTTACGAGGGATGAATGAGCAGTTCTTC. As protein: CASSLRGMNEQFF.